The entry that follows covers one TCR beta chain sequence. What it binds is not known. These data are taken from a study of lymphopenia after photon versus proton radiotherapy. Study-wide points: Relative stability marked proton patients; photon patients lost diversity and naive cells.

Deletions cut 4 bases from V and 5 bases from J, with 16 bases between. The CDR3 is 15 amino acids. Looked up from germline, CDR1 is SGHRS and CDR2 is YFSETQ. Repertoires were generated with immunoSEQ multiplex PCR, while TCRdb's copy carries only in-frame clones and drops some. Here the sample spans roughly 30,000 clones, around 87% being singletons. The clonotype originates from a woman aged 55 to 70 with cholangiocarcinoma. Some clones in this sample may be carry-over from other donors' samples. The specimen comprised peripheral blood, sampled from a patient treated with proton-based radiotherapy. This rearrangement joins TRBV5-1 to TRBJ1-5; D unclear. The CDR3 nucleotides read TGCGCCAGCAGCCTAGGTTCGCCGGAGCATCAGCCCCAGCATTTT. It specifies CASSLGSPEHQPQHF.